Listed below are T cell receptor beta chains from one sample, sequenced in a study of technical replicates of blood from several donors. Sequencing was performed with immunoSEQ multiplex PCR; in TCRdb, only in-frame clones are kept and a portion is missing. Here the sample spans around 100,000 clones, 90% to 95% being singletons. Sequencing was carried out using T cells isolated from PBMCs. These receptors originate from a human donor in good health. Each CDR3 is given with its conserved first and last residue. The order of the fields is V gene, D gene, clone size, J gene, CDR3 DNA, CDR3 protein. A D gene is named only where the DNA matches it firmly. Part of the rows lack a size; the others show once, few, many or a class for expanded clones.

TRBV4-3	TRBD2	-	TRBJ2-2	TGCGCCAGCAGCCAAGGAGCGGGGGGGAACACCGGGGAGCTGTTTTTT	CASSQGAGGNTGELFF
TRBV2	-	few	TRBJ1-5	TGTGCCAGCAGTGGAGGGGGAGGCAATCAGCCCCAGCATTTT	CASSGGGGNQPQHF
TRBV19	-	-	TRBJ1-5	TGTGCCAGTACCCCGGGGGGTCCCGAGCCCCAGCATTTT	CASTPGGPEPQHF
TRBV4-3	-	-	TRBJ1-3	TGCGCCAGCAGCCAAGATCATCAGGGGCGAGGAAACACCATATATTTT	CASSQDHQGRGNTIYF
TRBV2	TRBD1	-	TRBJ1-1	TGTGCCAGCAGTACAGGGGGGGTCACTGAAGCTTTCTTT	CASSTGGVTEAFF
TRBV4-1	TRBD1	-	TRBJ2-1	TGCGCCAGCAGCCAAGGGTGGACAGGGCTCCTGAAATCGAATGAGCAGTTCTTC	CASSQGWTGLLKSNEQFF
TRBV28	TRBD2	-	TRBJ2-1	TGTGCCAGCAGTTCCCCCCGACTAGCGGTGAAGTACAATGAGCAGTTCTTC	CASSSPRLAVKYNEQFF
TRBV5-1	TRBD2	-	TRBJ2-7	TGCGCCAGCAGCGGGGGACTAGTCTTGGACTACGAGCAGTACTTC	CASSGGLVLDYEQYF
TRBV5-1	-	-	TRBJ2-1	TGCGCCAGCAGCTTGGAGCCAGGAGGTTCCTACAATGAGCAGTTCTTC	CASSLEPGGSYNEQFF
TRBV5-1	TRBD1	-	TRBJ1-2	TGCGCCAGCAGGTTGTCAGGGGGTCCCTATGGCTACACCTTC	CASRLSGGPYGYTF
TRBV7-2	TRBD2	-	TRBJ2-1	TGTGCCAGCAGCTTCGACCCTAAGCGGGAGGGTGTTCCTGAGCAGTTCTTC	CASSFDPKREGVPEQFF
TRBV14	-	-	TRBJ1-1	TGTGCCAGCAGCCAACAGTGGAACACTGAAGCTTTCTTT	CASSQQWNTEAFF
TRBV6-1	-	-	TRBJ2-1	TGTGCCAGCAGTGTTACTAGGGACTTTAATGAGCAGTTCTTC	CASSVTRDFNEQFF
TRBV7-6	-	-	TRBJ1-1	TGTGCCAGCAGCCAGGACACTAACACTGAAGCTTTCTTT	CASSQDTNTEAFF
TRBV29-1	-	-	TRBJ2-1	TGCAGCGTTGAAGACCTTAAAGGAGGGGAGCCGGGGTTCTTC	CSVEDLKGGEPGFF
TRBV19	-	few	TRBJ1-5	TGTGCCAGTAGAGGGACTCTTGACCGGAATCAGCCCCAGCATTTT	CASRGTLDRNQPQHF
TRBV4-1	-	-	TRBJ1-2	TGCGCCAGCAGCCAAAGCGAGGCCGGGGGAACTAACTATGGCTACACCTTC	CASSQSEAGGTNYGYTF
TRBV7-9	-	-	TRBJ2-3	TGTGCCAGTCACTGGGCTTCCCCGGATACGCAGTATTTT	CASHWASPDTQYF
TRBV4-3	-	-	TRBJ2-3	TGCGCCAGCAGCCAAAAAGCAACCACAGATACGCAGTATTTT	CASSQKATTDTQYF
TRBV19	TRBD2	-	TRBJ2-7	TGTGCCAGTACCGCACTAGCGGGAGAAATCCACGAGCAGTACTTC	CASTALAGEIHEQYF
TRBV27	-	-	TRBJ2-7	TGTGCCAGCAGTCTGACTAGCGGGACAGGGGCCTACGAGCAGTACTTC	CASSLTSGTGAYEQYF
TRBV6-5	-	-	TRBJ1-5	TGTGCCAGCAGTGGTCGGGGTAGAGATCAGCCCCAGCATTTT	CASSGRGRDQPQHF
TRBV27	TRBD2	-	TRBJ2-1	TGTGCCAGCAGTTTATCACTAGCGGAATCCTACAATGAGCAGTTCTTC	CASSLSLAESYNEQFF
TRBV30	-	-	TRBJ2-2	TGTGCCTGGAGTCGACTGATCACCGGGGAGCTGTTTTTT	CAWSRLITGELFF
TRBV19	TRBD1	-	TRBJ1-2	TGTGCCAGTAGCCTCGGACAGGGGATTGGTGGCTACACCTTC	CASSLGQGIGGYTF
TRBV11-2	TRBD2	-	TRBJ2-7	TGTGCCAGCAGCTTTGGTACTAGCGTTCTCGAGCAGTACTTC	CASSFGTSVLEQYF
TRBV29-1	-	-	TRBJ1-2	TGCAGCGTTGAAGTTGCCTGGGGGGGGGCGCGGAGTGGCTACACCTTC	CSVEVAWGGARSGYTF
TRBV10-3	TRBD1	-	TRBJ1-5	TGTGCCACCGCACAGGGGAATCAGCCCCAGCATTTT	CATAQGNQPQHF
TRBV4-2	-	few	TRBJ1-2	TGTGCCAGCAGCCAACCGGGCTATGGCTACACCTTC	CASSQPGYGYTF
TRBV27	-	-	TRBJ1-1	TGTGCCAGCAGGGAGACATACGGAGCGGGCACTGAAGCTTTCTTT	CASRETYGAGTEAFF
TRBV29-1	TRBD1	-	TRBJ1-2	TGCAGCGTGGGGGCCTGGACAGGGGCCAATGGCTACACCTTC	CSVGAWTGANGYTF
TRBV7-3	-	-	TRBJ2-6	TGTGCCAGCAGCCCAGGAGACAGGAGTGCTGGGGCCAACGTCCTGACTTTC	CASSPGDRSAGANVLTF
TRBV4-3	TRBD1	-	TRBJ1-2	TGCGCCAGCAGCCATCCCGGGGACAGGGCATACTCCTATGGCTACACCTTC	CASSHPGDRAYSYGYTF
TRBV6-5	TRBD2	few	TRBJ2-1	TGTGCCAGCAGGATGCGGGAGACTTACAATGAGCAGTTCTTC	CASRMRETYNEQFF
TRBV19	TRBD1	-	TRBJ1-5	TGTGCCAGTAGGCAACAGGGGAGCAATCAGCCCCAGCATTTT	CASRQQGSNQPQHF
TRBV9	-	-	TRBJ2-7	TGTGCCAGCAGCCCGCGGGGTGTAGCGGACTCCTACGAGCAGTACTTC	CASSPRGVADSYEQYF
TRBV2	TRBD2	-	TRBJ2-2	TGTGCCAGCAGTGGGGTGACTAGCGGGACGGGTCCGACCCTCACCGGGGAGCTGTTTTTT	CASSGVTSGTGPTLTGELFF
TRBV18	TRBD2	-	TRBJ2-3	TGTGCCAGCTCACAAACTAGCGGCCACACAGATACGCAGTATTTT	CASSQTSGHTDTQYF
TRBV7-3	TRBD2	-	TRBJ2-7	TGTGCCAGCAGCTTAATTCTGCGCGGGAGGTTCTACGAGCAGTACTTC	CASSLILRGRFYEQYF
TRBV29-1	TRBD1	-	TRBJ1-1	TGCAGCGCCCGACAGGGGGCCATGAACACTGAAGCTTTCTTT	CSARQGAMNTEAFF
TRBV28	-	-	TRBJ2-1	TGTGCCAGCAGTTTAGGCAGGGTATACAATGAGCAGTTCTTC	CASSLGRVYNEQFF
TRBV6-1	-	-	TRBJ2-3	TGTGCCAGCAGTGAATTCGTATCAACTAGCACAGATACGCAGTATTTT	CASSEFVSTSTDTQYF
TRBV30	-	-	TRBJ1-2	TGTGCCTGGAGTGTAGGTGGGCAGAGTGGCTACACCTTC	CAWSVGGQSGYTF
TRBV28	TRBD2	-	TRBJ2-1	TGTGCCAGCACTGGGGGAGGGCCGTACAATGAGCAGTTCTTC	CASTGGGPYNEQFF
TRBV19	TRBD1	-	TRBJ1-3	TGTGCCAGTAGTATGACAGGGACCTTCTCTGGAAACACCATATATTTT	CASSMTGTFSGNTIYF
TRBV25-1	-	-	TRBJ2-1	TGTGCCAGCAGTTCCCGGGAGCAGTTCTTC	CASSSREQFF
TRBV4-1	TRBD2	-	TRBJ2-1	TGCGCCAGCAGCCGGACCCCCAGGACTAGCGAAGACAATGAGCAGTTCTTC	CASSRTPRTSEDNEQFF
TRBV5-1	TRBD2	-	TRBJ2-5	TGCGCCAGCAGGGTTTTTGGAGGAGCGGGAGGTTTGGAGACCCAGTACTTC	CASRVFGGAGGLETQYF
TRBV7-6	TRBD2	-	TRBJ2-1	TGTGCCAGCAGCTTAGTAGGACTAGCGGGAGTCCATGAGCAGTTCTTC	CASSLVGLAGVHEQFF
TRBV30	TRBD2	-	TRBJ2-7	TGTGCCTGGGGGACTAGCTATAGCTCCTACGAGCAGTACTTC	CAWGTSYSSYEQYF
TRBV7-9	-	-	TRBJ1-2	TGTGCCAGCAGCTTAGAGTCGGTCTCGAAAGGCTACACCTTC	CASSLESVSKGYTF
TRBV29-1	-	-	TRBJ2-1	TGCAGCGTTGGGGGTCTGGGCAGGGCCAATGAGCAGTTCTTC	CSVGGLGRANEQFF